A selection of T cell receptor beta chains follows, all from one sample in a study of cytomegalovirus exposure and HLA in healthy donors. The data were produced by immunoSEQ multiplex PCR, yet TCRdb's version contains in-frame clones alone and is incomplete. The table shows under 200,000 clones, with over 65% occurring only once. Specimen: PBMCs. Receptor source: a woman between 35 and 50 years old in good health and CMV-seronegative. The CDR3 runs from the conserved cysteine through the conserved F or W. Fields, in order: CDR3 DNA, CDR3 protein, V gene, J gene, CDR3 length, clone size, D gene. A D gene is named only where the DNA matches it firmly. Clone size, where shown, is once, few, many, or a class for clones that have expanded.

CDR3nt: TGTGCCAGCAGCTTTACAGGGGTGAGATACGAGCAGTACTTC; CDR3aa: CASSFTGVRYEQYF; v_gene: TRBV5-4; j_gene: TRBJ2-7; len: 14; abundance: NA; d_gene: TRBD1
CDR3nt: TGTGCCAGCAGTCGGACTAGCCCAGATACGCAGTATTTT; CDR3aa: CASSRTSPDTQYF; v_gene: TRBV7-3; j_gene: TRBJ2-3; len: 13; abundance: NA; d_gene: TRBD2
CDR3nt: TGTGCCAGTAGTCCCGACAGGTGGGGCTACGAGCAGTACTTC; CDR3aa: CASSPDRWGYEQYF; v_gene: TRBV19; j_gene: TRBJ2-7; len: 14; abundance: NA; d_gene: NA
CDR3nt: TGCGCCAGCAGCGGACCGGGACAGTATGGCTATGGCTACACCTTC; CDR3aa: CASSGPGQYGYGYTF; v_gene: TRBV5-1; j_gene: TRBJ1-2; len: 15; abundance: NA; d_gene: TRBD1
CDR3nt: TGTGCCAGCAGTTTACCTAGCGGGCCTTGGAATGAGCAGTTCTTC; CDR3aa: CASSLPSGPWNEQFF; v_gene: TRBV27; j_gene: TRBJ2-1; len: 15; abundance: NA; d_gene: TRBD2
CDR3nt: TGCGCCAGCAGCTCCCAGGGGGGTGGCTATGGCTACACCTTC; CDR3aa: CASSSQGGGYGYTF; v_gene: TRBV5-1; j_gene: TRBJ1-2; len: 14; abundance: few; d_gene: TRBD1
CDR3nt: TGTGCCAGCAGGGGACAGGGTACCACTGAAGCTTTCTTT; CDR3aa: CASRGQGTTEAFF; v_gene: TRBV2; j_gene: TRBJ1-1; len: 13; abundance: few; d_gene: TRBD1
CDR3nt: TGTGCCAGCAGAGAACGGGGGGCCAGCAATCAGCCCCAGCATTTT; CDR3aa: CASRERGASNQPQHF; v_gene: TRBV27; j_gene: TRBJ1-5; len: 15; abundance: NA; d_gene: NA
CDR3nt: TGTGCCAGCAGTTCGGACAGGGAGAGCTCCTATAATTCACCCCTCCACTTT; CDR3aa: CASSSDRESSYNSPLHF; v_gene: TRBV2; j_gene: TRBJ1-6; len: 17; abundance: NA; d_gene: TRBD1
CDR3nt: TGTGCCAGCAGCCCGTCCTGGACAGGGGGAAACACTGAAGCTTTCTTT; CDR3aa: CASSPSWTGGNTEAFF; v_gene: TRBV7-8; j_gene: TRBJ1-1; len: 16; abundance: NA; d_gene: TRBD1
CDR3nt: TGTGCCAGCAGACGGGGGGGTGTTTCCTACGAGCAGTACTTC; CDR3aa: CASRRGGVSYEQYF; v_gene: TRBV28; j_gene: TRBJ2-7; len: 14; abundance: NA; d_gene: TRBD2
CDR3nt: TGTGCCAGCAGCTCCCAGCAGCGGGGCACAGATACGCAGTATTTT; CDR3aa: CASSSQQRGTDTQYF; v_gene: TRBV9; j_gene: TRBJ2-3; len: 15; abundance: NA; d_gene: NA
CDR3nt: TGTGCCAGCTCCCCACAGGGGATGAACACTGAAGCTTTCTTT; CDR3aa: CASSPQGMNTEAFF; v_gene: TRBV18; j_gene: TRBJ1-1; len: 14; abundance: NA; d_gene: TRBD1
CDR3nt: TGTGCCAGCAGCTTGGATCGGGACACTGAAGCTTTCTTT; CDR3aa: CASSLDRDTEAFF; v_gene: TRBV5-4; j_gene: TRBJ1-1; len: 13; abundance: NA; d_gene: NA
CDR3nt: TGTTCCAGCAGCCCCTCAGATTCACCCCTCCACTTT; CDR3aa: CSSSPSDSPLHF; v_gene: TRBV7-9; j_gene: TRBJ1-6; len: 12; abundance: few; d_gene: NA
CDR3nt: TGCGCCAGCAGAGTTACTAGCGGGGGGGCCTACAATGAGCAGTTCTTC; CDR3aa: CASRVTSGGAYNEQFF; v_gene: TRBV5-1; j_gene: TRBJ2-1; len: 16; abundance: NA; d_gene: TRBD2
CDR3nt: TGCGCCAGCAGTGTAGGGACAGGGGATGAGCAGTTCTTC; CDR3aa: CASSVGTGDEQFF; v_gene: TRBV10-2; j_gene: TRBJ2-1; len: 13; abundance: NA; d_gene: TRBD1
CDR3nt: TGCGCCAGCAGCCAAGCCCTTATGGGACAGGCCAGCAATCAGCCCCAGCATTTT; CDR3aa: CASSQALMGQASNQPQHF; v_gene: TRBV4-1; j_gene: TRBJ1-5; len: 18; abundance: once; d_gene: TRBD1
CDR3nt: TGTGCCAGCAGGCTAGTAAACACCGGGGAGCTGTTTTTT; CDR3aa: CASRLVNTGELFF; v_gene: TRBV27; j_gene: TRBJ2-2; len: 13; abundance: NA; d_gene: NA
CDR3nt: TGTGCCAGCAGGGGGACAGGGGGCAGTAAGGGCTACACCTTC; CDR3aa: CASRGTGGSKGYTF; v_gene: TRBV11-2; j_gene: TRBJ1-2; len: 14; abundance: NA; d_gene: TRBD1
CDR3nt: TGTGCCAGCAGGCGTACCGGGACAGGGACCTACGAGCAGTACTTC; CDR3aa: CASRRTGTGTYEQYF; v_gene: TRBV27; j_gene: TRBJ2-7; len: 15; abundance: NA; d_gene: TRBD1
CDR3nt: TGTGCTAGTGGTTTCTCTAGCGGGGGTTTAACCGGGGAGCTGTTTTTT; CDR3aa: CASGFSSGGLTGELFF; v_gene: TRBV12-5; j_gene: TRBJ2-2; len: 16; abundance: NA; d_gene: TRBD2
CDR3nt: TGTGCAAGTCGAACCCGACAGGGGAGCTCCTACAATGAGCAGTTCTTC; CDR3aa: CASRTRQGSSYNEQFF; v_gene: TRBV12-2; j_gene: TRBJ2-1; len: 16; abundance: NA; d_gene: NA
CDR3nt: TGTGCCAGCAGCTTGCGGACAGGCGGGCCCGGGGAGCTGTTTTTT; CDR3aa: CASSLRTGGPGELFF; v_gene: TRBV7-9; j_gene: TRBJ2-2; len: 15; abundance: few; d_gene: TRBD1
CDR3nt: TGTGCCAGCTTCAGGAGGGGCAGCTCCTACGAGCAGTACTTC; CDR3aa: CASFRRGSSYEQYF; v_gene: TRBV6-1; j_gene: TRBJ2-7; len: 14; abundance: NA; d_gene: NA
CDR3nt: TGTGCCATCAGGGAGCTAGCGGGGGGCACAGATACGCAGTATTTT; CDR3aa: CAIRELAGGTDTQYF; v_gene: TRBV10-3; j_gene: TRBJ2-3; len: 15; abundance: few; d_gene: TRBD2
CDR3nt: TGTGCCAGCTCACGTCCAACAGGGATAACCGGGGAGCTGTTTTTT; CDR3aa: CASSRPTGITGELFF; v_gene: TRBV18; j_gene: TRBJ2-2; len: 15; abundance: NA; d_gene: NA
CDR3nt: TGTGCCAGCAGCCCCGAAGCCTCCTATAATTCACCCCTCCACTTT; CDR3aa: CASSPEASYNSPLHF; v_gene: TRBV7-2; j_gene: TRBJ1-6; len: 15; abundance: NA; d_gene: NA
CDR3nt: TGTGCCAGCAGATATCGAAGGCTCCAGGGGAACACTGAAGCTTTCTTT; CDR3aa: CASRYRRLQGNTEAFF; v_gene: TRBV28; j_gene: TRBJ1-1; len: 16; abundance: few; d_gene: NA
CDR3nt: TGCGCCAGCAATTCAGGGTCTGGCGGGGAGCTGTTTTTT; CDR3aa: CASNSGSGGELFF; v_gene: TRBV5-1; j_gene: TRBJ2-2; len: 13; abundance: NA; d_gene: NA
CDR3nt: TGTGCCAGCAGCTACCGGGTTGACACTGAAGCTTTCTTT; CDR3aa: CASSYRVDTEAFF; v_gene: TRBV5-6; j_gene: TRBJ1-1; len: 13; abundance: NA; d_gene: NA
CDR3nt: TGTGCCAGCAGCGTTATTATTAGCGGGGGGCCCGGTGCGTTT; CDR3aa: CASSVIISGGPGAF; v_gene: TRBV5-6; j_gene: TRBJ2-3; len: 14; abundance: NA; d_gene: TRBD2
CDR3nt: TGTGCCAGCAGCTTAAAGGGGGACTATGGCTACACCTTC; CDR3aa: CASSLKGDYGYTF; v_gene: TRBV7-9; j_gene: TRBJ1-2; len: 13; abundance: few; d_gene: NA
CDR3nt: TGTGCCACCAGCAGAGATCATGGGGGCGATGGCTACACCTTC; CDR3aa: CATSRDHGGDGYTF; v_gene: TRBV15; j_gene: TRBJ1-2; len: 14; abundance: NA; d_gene: NA
CDR3nt: TGCGCCAGCAGCTCAGCTAGCGGCCATGAGCAGTTCTTC; CDR3aa: CASSSASGHEQFF; v_gene: TRBV5-1; j_gene: TRBJ2-1; len: 13; abundance: NA; d_gene: TRBD2
CDR3nt: TGTGCCAGCAGTTTACTAAGAGTCCCCTACGAGCAGTACTTC; CDR3aa: CASSLLRVPYEQYF; v_gene: TRBV28; j_gene: TRBJ2-7; len: 14; abundance: NA; d_gene: NA
CDR3nt: TGCGCCAGCAGCTTGACAGCGGCCGGCGAGCAGTACTTC; CDR3aa: CASSLTAAGEQYF; v_gene: TRBV5-1; j_gene: TRBJ2-7; len: 13; abundance: NA; d_gene: NA
CDR3nt: TGCGCCAGCAGCTCCGGACAGGCCACTGAAGCTTTCTTT; CDR3aa: CASSSGQATEAFF; v_gene: TRBV5-1; j_gene: TRBJ1-1; len: 13; abundance: few; d_gene: TRBD1
CDR3nt: TGCGCCAGCAGCTTGGGTTCCGGGTTCGGGGCCAACGTCCTGACTTTC; CDR3aa: CASSLGSGFGANVLTF; v_gene: TRBV5-1; j_gene: TRBJ2-6; len: 16; abundance: NA; d_gene: NA